The text below deals with one TCR beta chain. Its target is unknown. The source of the sample is a study of T cells in Graves' hyperthyroidism and ophthalmopathy. Regarding the study as a whole: From stable hyperthyroidism, ophthalmopathy was set apart by a 13 V-J model.

CDR1 SGHTA and CDR2 FQGNSA come from the germline V gene. This CDR3 has 14 amino acids. Trimming took off 4 bases at V and 7 bases at J, with 17 bases between the two ends. What was amplified from RNA transcripts were TCR beta CDR3 regions. TCR CDR3 regions were first amplified by RT-PCR with HTBI primers. TCRdb recomputed calls from the multiplex PCR reads with MiXCR, one row per CDR3 protein. The profile shows 560,000 or so distinct CDR3 sequences, more than 45% of them singletons. Absent ophthalmopathy progression within 18 months defined stable Graves' hyperthyroidism. Disease duration under 2 months; hyperthyroidism patients were aged 18 to 65. Every diagnosis used clinical symptoms, serum thyroxine and TRAb, thyroid ultrasound and orbital computed tomography.

The specimen was peripheral blood or thyroid tissue (not recorded which). The chain carries TRBV7-2 and TRBJ2-7; weak D call: TRBD2 (6 bases). This TCR was sampled from a woman younger than 30 with Graves' hyperthyroidism. CDR3 loop: CASSSQTQLAEQYF. DNA for the CDR3: TGTGCCAGCAGCTCCCAAACCCAGCTAGCGGAGCAGTACTTC.